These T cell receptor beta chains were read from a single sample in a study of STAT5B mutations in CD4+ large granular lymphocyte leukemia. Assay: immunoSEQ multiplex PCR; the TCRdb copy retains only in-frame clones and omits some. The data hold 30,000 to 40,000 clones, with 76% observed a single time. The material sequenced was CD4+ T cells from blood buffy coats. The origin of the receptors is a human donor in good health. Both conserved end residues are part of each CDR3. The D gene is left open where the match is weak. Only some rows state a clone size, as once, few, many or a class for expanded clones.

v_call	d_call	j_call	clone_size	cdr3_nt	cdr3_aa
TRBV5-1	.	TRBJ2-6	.	TGCGCCAGCAGCTTGGGGACAGACAACTCTGGGGCCAACGTCCTGACTTTC	CASSLGTDNSGANVLTF
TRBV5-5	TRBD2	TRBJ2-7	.	TGTGCCAGCAAGATTAGCGGGGTGTACGAGCAGTACTTC	CASKISGVYEQYF
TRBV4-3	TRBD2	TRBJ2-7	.	TGCGCCAGCAGCCAATGGGAGACTAGCGGGGGCGCCTACGAGCAGTACTTC	CASSQWETSGGAYEQYF
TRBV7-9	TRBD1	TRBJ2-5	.	TGTGCCAGCAGCTTCGCGCTTAGGACAGGGCCCCAAGAGACCCAGTACTTC	CASSFALRTGPQETQYF
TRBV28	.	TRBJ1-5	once	TGTGCCAGCAGATACGGGGAGTGGGAGCCCCAGCATTTT	CASRYGEWEPQHF
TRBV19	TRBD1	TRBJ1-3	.	TGTGCCAGTAGTCTAACCGGGACAGGGCGCACTGGAAACACCATATATTTT	CASSLTGTGRTGNTIYF
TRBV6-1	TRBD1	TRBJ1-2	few	TGTGCCAGCAGTGCTTCCGGGACAGGGAACTATGGCTACACCTTC	CASSASGTGNYGYTF
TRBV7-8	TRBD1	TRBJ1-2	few	TGTGCCAGCAGCCCACAATCGGGACAGGGAAGACCTTATGGCTACACCTTC	CASSPQSGQGRPYGYTF
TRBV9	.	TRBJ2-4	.	TGTGCCAGCAGCGAATCTATAACCTCAGCCAAAAACATTCAGTACTTC	CASSESITSAKNIQYF
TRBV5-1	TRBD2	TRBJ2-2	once	TGCGCCAGCAGCCCGGGACCCCCGGGAGGGGTCACCGGGGAGCTGTTTTTT	CASSPGPPGGVTGELFF
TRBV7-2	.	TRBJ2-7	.	TGTGCCAGCGGGTCTCGCTCCTACGAGCAGTACTTC	CASGSRSYEQYF
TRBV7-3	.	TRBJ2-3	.	TGTGCCAGCAGCTTAGCCAGGGATGACACAGATACGCAGTATTTT	CASSLARDDTDTQYF
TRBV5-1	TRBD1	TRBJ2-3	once	TGCGCCAGCAGCTCGTCGGGACAGGGGCTCGCAGATACGCAGTATTTT	CASSSSGQGLADTQYF
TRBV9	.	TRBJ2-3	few	TGTGCCAGCAGCGTAGAGGGGGCCGGGACTACACGGGCAGATACGCAGTATTTT	CASSVEGAGTTRADTQYF
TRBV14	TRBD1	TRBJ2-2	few	TGTGCCAGCAGCCTGAGACAGGGTGGGGCCGGGGAGCTGTTTTTT	CASSLRQGGAGELFF
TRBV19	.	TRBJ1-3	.	TGTGCCAGTAGCACTACAGGGAACTCTGGAAACACCATATATTTT	CASSTTGNSGNTIYF
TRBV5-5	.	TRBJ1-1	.	TGTGCCAGCAGCTACGGCGGGGGGAACACTGAAGCTTTCTTT	CASSYGGGNTEAFF
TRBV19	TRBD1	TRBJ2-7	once	TGTGCCACCTCACAGGGGGTGGCCTACGAGCAGTACTTC	CATSQGVAYEQYF
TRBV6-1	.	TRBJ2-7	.	TGTGCCAGCAGTGGGGATAAAGGGCACACCTACGAGCAGTACTTC	CASSGDKGHTYEQYF